The source of this T cell receptor beta chain is a study of T-cell memory formation after mild COVID-19. Study background: Largely, the TCR clusters proved donor specific.

Germline V gene sequence: CDR1 SGHNT, CDR2 YYREEE (reference sequence). V was trimmed by 0 bases and J by 6 bases, leaving 12 bases between them. The CDR3 runs to 15 residues. In this sample, this clonotype turned up a few times. Antigen specificity is unknown. Study results and caveats: Contracting clones, day 15 to 85, had balanced CD4/CD8, and later expanders favored CD4+. For contracting clones, CD4+ ones sat mainly in CM and EM, CD8+ in EMRA. Proof of SARS-CoV-2 specificity was absent for the second-wave clones that crested on day 37.

TCRdb re-called the 5' RACE reads with MiXCR, one entry per CDR3 protein. The sample holds 350,000 to 500,000 distinct CDR3 sequences, about 22% seen once. The rearrangement uses TRBV5-4 and TRBJ2-2; D assignment may be TRBD1 or TRBD2 (5 bases each). The sequenced sample was PBMCs or a T cell subset sorted from them (not recorded which). This receptor was obtained from an adult woman who had mild COVID-19 (a few samples of this study predate the infection). Cell type and time point are not known. The DNA of the CDR3 is TGTGCCAGCAGCTTGGTCGGAAGGGACGCCGGGGAGCTGTTTTTT. Its translation is CASSLVGRDAGELFF.